A single TCR beta chain is shown here with its context. This record belongs to a study of shared clonotypes between healthy human individuals. Sorted-subset replicate PCR reactions were performed with about 200 ng DNA, corresponding to roughly 27,000 T cell genomes. Using immunoSEQ multiplex PCR, the repertoire was profiled, and TCRdb retains in-frame clones only, with some absent. The sample consists of about 690,000 clones, 90% of them appearing once. The CDR3 extends over 14 amino acids. V gave up 2 bases and J gave up 2 bases, with 10 bases separating them. Germline loops: CDR1 SGHAT, CDR2 FQNNGV.

Sequenced input: memory CD8+ T cells from PBMCs. Subset noted: CD45RO+ cells pooled with CCR7-negative TemRA cells. This chain links TRBV11-2 with TRBJ2-7; D ambiguous. This clonotype was sampled from a young man in good health. Some clones in this sample may be carry-over from other donors' samples. CDR3 in amino acids: CASSLRVRPYEQYF. The CDR3 nucleotides read TGTGCCAGCAGCTTAAGGGTCCGACCCTACGAGCAGTACTTC.